The present entry profiles one TCR beta chain with its context. The data derive from a study of cytomegalovirus exposure and HLA in healthy donors. Profiling relied on immunoSEQ multiplex PCR, and the TCRdb table lists in-frame clones only, not all of them. This repertoire shows about 280,000 clones, roughly 85% found once; its top ten account for around 1%. The trim removed 6 bases at V and 1 base at J, leaving 18 bases unmatched. Germline V gives CDR1 MNHEY, CDR2 SMNVEV (reference sequence). The CDR3 is made up of 19 amino acids. The source material was PBMCs. The clonotype originates from a woman younger than 30 in good health and CMV-seronegative. The chain recombines TRBV27 with TRBJ1-1, with 9 bases identical to TRBD1. CDR3 protein: CASSHRRTGATTRNTEAFF. Here the CDR3 DNA reads TGTGCCAGCAGCCACCGGAGGACAGGGGCCACAACAAGGAACACTGAAGCTTTCTTT.